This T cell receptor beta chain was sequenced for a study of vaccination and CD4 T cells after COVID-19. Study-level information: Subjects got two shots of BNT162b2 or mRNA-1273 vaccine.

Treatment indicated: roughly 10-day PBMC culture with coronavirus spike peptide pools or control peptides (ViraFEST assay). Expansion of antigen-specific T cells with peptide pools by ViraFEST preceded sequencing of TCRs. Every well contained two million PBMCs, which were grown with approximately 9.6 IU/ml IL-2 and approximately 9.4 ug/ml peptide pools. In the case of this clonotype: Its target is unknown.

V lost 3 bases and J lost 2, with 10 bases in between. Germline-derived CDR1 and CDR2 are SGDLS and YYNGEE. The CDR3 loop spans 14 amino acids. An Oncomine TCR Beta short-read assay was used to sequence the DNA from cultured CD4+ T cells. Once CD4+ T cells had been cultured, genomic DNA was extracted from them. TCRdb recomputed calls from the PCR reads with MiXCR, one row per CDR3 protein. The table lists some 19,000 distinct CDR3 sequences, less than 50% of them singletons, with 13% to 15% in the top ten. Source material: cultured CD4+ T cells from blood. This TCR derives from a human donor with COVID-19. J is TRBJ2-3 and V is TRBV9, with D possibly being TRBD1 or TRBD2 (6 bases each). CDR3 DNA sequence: TGTGCCAGCAGCGGGGCGGGACACACAGATACGCAGTATTTT. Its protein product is CASSGAGHTDTQYF.